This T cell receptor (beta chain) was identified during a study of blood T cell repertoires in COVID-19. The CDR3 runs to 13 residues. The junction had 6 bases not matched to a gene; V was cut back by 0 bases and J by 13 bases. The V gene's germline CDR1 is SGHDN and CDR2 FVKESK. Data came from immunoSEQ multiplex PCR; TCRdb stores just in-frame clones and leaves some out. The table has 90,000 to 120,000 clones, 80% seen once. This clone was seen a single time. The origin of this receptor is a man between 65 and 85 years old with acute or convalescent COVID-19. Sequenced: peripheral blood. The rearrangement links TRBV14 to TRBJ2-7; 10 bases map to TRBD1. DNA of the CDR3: TGTGCCAGCAGCCAAGACCCGAGACAGGGGGCCTACTTC. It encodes CASSQDPRQGAYF.